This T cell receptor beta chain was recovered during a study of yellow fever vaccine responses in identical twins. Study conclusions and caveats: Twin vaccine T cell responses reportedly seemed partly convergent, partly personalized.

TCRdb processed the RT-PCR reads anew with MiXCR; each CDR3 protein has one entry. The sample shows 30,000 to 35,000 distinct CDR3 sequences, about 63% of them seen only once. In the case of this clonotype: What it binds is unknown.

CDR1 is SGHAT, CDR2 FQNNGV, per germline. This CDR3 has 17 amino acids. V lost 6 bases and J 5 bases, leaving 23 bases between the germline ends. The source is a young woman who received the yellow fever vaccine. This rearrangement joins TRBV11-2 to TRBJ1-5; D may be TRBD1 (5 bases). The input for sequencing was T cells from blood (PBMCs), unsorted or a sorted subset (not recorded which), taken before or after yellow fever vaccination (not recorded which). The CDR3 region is CASSPRRGIVTDQPQHF. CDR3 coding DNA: TGTGCCAGCAGTCCCCGGCGGGGGATTGTAACGGATCAGCCCCAGCATTTT.